Listed below are T cell receptor beta chains from one sample, sequenced in a study of T-cell reconstitution after alpha-beta-depleted transplantation in children. TCRdb used MiXCR to reprocess the PCR reads, holding one entry per CDR3 protein. The sample shows about 600,000 distinct CDR3 sequences, 13% of them seen only once. Sequences were derived from PBMCs, mostly from graft donor cells, sampled 360 days after TCRalphabeta/CD19-depleted stem cell transplant. These receptors all stem from a male patient under 18 who had a stem cell transplant for acute myeloid leukemia, so the T cells may come from the graft donor. Each CDR3 is given with its conserved first and last residue. Each record gives: clone size, V gene, CDR3 length, D gene, J gene, CDR3 protein, CDR3 DNA. D genes are given only for firm matches. Size values are once, few and many counts, or a class for expanded clones, and some rows have none.

>.|TRBV7-2|16|TRBD2|TRBJ2-3
CASSLKGLAGADTQYF
TGTGCCAGCAGCTTAAAGGGACTAGCGGGAGCAGATACGCAGTATTTT
>few|TRBV29-1|13|.|TRBJ1-2
CSSLGGSEYGYTF
TGCAGCTCCCTCGGGGGGTCGGAGTATGGCTACACCTTC
>few|TRBV20-1|11|TRBD2|TRBJ2-1
CSAGRTREQFF
TGCAGTGCCGGGAGGACACGTGAGCAGTTCTTC
>few|TRBV6-2/TRBV6-3|13|.|TRBJ2-5
CASRHRVQETQYF
TGTGCCAGCAGGCACAGGGTCCAAGAGACCCAGTACTTC
>.|TRBV7-3|13|TRBD2|TRBJ2-5
CASSSTRLAAQYF
TGTGCCAGCAGCTCTACGAGACTAGCAGCCCAGTACTTC
>many|TRBV29-1|14|TRBD1|TRBJ1-4
CSVAGGRSNEKLFF
TGCAGCGTCGCAGGGGGCAGGTCTAATGAAAAACTGTTTTTT
>few|TRBV20-1|13|.|TRBJ2-1
CSARAGGVGEQFF
TGCAGTGCTAGAGCAGGAGGGGTGGGCGAGCAGTTCTTC
>.|TRBV12-3/TRBV12-4|14|TRBD2|TRBJ2-1
CASSLKVAGPEQFF
TGTGCCAGCAGTTTAAAGGTAGCGGGACCTGAGCAGTTCTTC
>few|TRBV29-1|14|TRBD1|TRBJ1-1
CSVVRDRQNTEAFF
TGCAGCGTTGTCCGGGACAGGCAGAACACTGAAGCTTTCTTT
>few|TRBV7-2|15|TRBD1|TRBJ2-5
CASSMDRGLGETQYF
TGTGCCAGCAGCATGGACAGGGGGCTGGGAGAGACCCAGTACTTC
>few|TRBV27|14|.|TRBJ2-7
CASSPRATRYEQYF
TGTGCCAGCAGTCCCCGGGCTACTAGGTACGAGCAGTACTTC
>.|TRBV20-1|13|.|TRBJ2-1
CSAERGLAGPSFF
TGCAGTGCTGAGAGGGGTCTAGCCGGACCATCCTTCTTC
>.|TRBV6-5|16|TRBD2|TRBJ2-2
CASSYGVAGGPGELFF
TGTGCCAGCAGTTACGGGGTAGCGGGAGGGCCCGGGGAGCTGTTTTTT
>.|TRBV21-1|17|.|TRBJ2-7
CASSKPTGGEASYEQYF
TGTGCCAGCAGCAAACCCACGGGGGGGGAGGCCTCCTACGAGCAGTACTTC
>few|TRBV20-1|14|.|TRBJ1-5
CSARNEGWGQPQHF
TGCAGTGCTAGGAACGAGGGTTGGGGTCAGCCCCAGCATTTT
>.|TRBV11-2|19|.|TRBJ2-1
CASSFMASEGEGLNGEQFF
TGTGCCAGCAGTTTTATGGCTAGCGAGGGTGAGGGTCTGAACGGTGAGCAGTTCTTC
>many|TRBV5-1|17|TRBD2|TRBJ2-7
CASSLGLAGGPSYEQYF
TGCGCCAGCAGCTTGGGACTAGCGGGAGGACCGTCCTACGAGCAGTACTTC
>few|TRBV4-3|16|.|TRBJ2-1
CASSQLTVFSYNEQFF
TGCGCCAGCAGCCAGCTGACAGTCTTCTCCTACAATGAGCAGTTCTTC
>.|TRBV20-1|15|.|TRBJ2-1
CSARDPARTYNEQFF
TGCAGTGCTAGAGATCCAGCGCGAACCTACAATGAGCAGTTCTTC
>.|TRBV28|15|.|TRBJ2-1
CASSTGMIGYNEQFF
TGTGCCAGCAGCACCGGGATGATCGGATACAATGAGCAGTTCTTC
>.|TRBV10-3|16|TRBD1|TRBJ1-5
CAISDPTGMSNQPQHF
TGTGCCATCAGTGACCCGACAGGGATGAGCAATCAGCCCCAGCATTTT
>.|TRBV20-1|13|TRBD2|TRBJ2-5
CSVPLAGPETQYF
TGCAGTGTCCCACTAGCGGGACCGGAGACCCAGTACTTC
>many|TRBV9|15|.|TRBJ2-1
CASSVEGVSYNEQFF
TGTGCCAGCAGCGTAGAGGGAGTTAGCTACAATGAGCAGTTCTTC
>.|TRBV7-2|16|.|TRBJ2-7
CASSLGGQRMVYEQYF
TGTGCCAGCAGCTTGGGGGGGCAGCGAATGGTCTACGAGCAGTACTTC
>few|TRBV5-1|17|.|TRBJ2-5
CASSLAGGSREQETQYF
TGCGCCAGCAGCTTGGCCGGAGGCAGCCGCGAGCAAGAGACCCAGTACTTC
>.|TRBV11-1|19|TRBD2|TRBJ2-7
CASSSTRVAGEVFSYEQYF
TGTGCCAGCAGCTCTACCAGGGTAGCGGGAGAAGTCTTCTCCTACGAGCAGTACTTC
>.|TRBV20-1|12|.|TRBJ2-1
CSARIGYNEQFF
TGCAGTGCTAGGATAGGCTACAATGAGCAGTTCTTC
>.|TRBV4-2|16|TRBD2|TRBJ2-7
CASSQDAGDSSYEQYF
TGTGCCAGCAGCCAGGATGCGGGGGATAGCTCCTACGAGCAGTACTTC
>few|TRBV7-6|17|.|TRBJ1-1
CASSLGLGGYEYTEAFF
TGTGCCAGCAGCTTAGGTTTAGGGGGGTATGAGTACACTGAAGCTTTCTTT
>.|TRBV2|16|TRBD2|TRBJ2-2
CASRRTSGVNTGELFF
TGTGCCAGCAGGCGTACTAGCGGAGTAAACACCGGGGAGCTGTTTTTT
>.|TRBV29-1|15|TRBD2|TRBJ2-5
CSVGIGTSAQETQYF
TGCAGCGTTGGCATCGGGACTAGCGCCCAAGAGACCCAGTACTTC
>.|TRBV7-9|15|.|TRBJ2-2
CASIDSRSGYGELFF
TGTGCCAGCATCGACTCCAGGAGCGGGTACGGGGAGCTGTTTTTT
>.|TRBV15|16|TRBD2|TRBJ2-1
CATSRESLAVYNEQFF
TGTGCCACCAGCAGAGAGTCCCTAGCGGTGTACAATGAGCAGTTCTTC
>.|TRBV9|16|.|TRBJ2-7
CASSAIPGIGASEQYF
TGTGCCAGCAGCGCGATTCCAGGTATAGGGGCTTCCGAGCAGTACTTC
>few|TRBV7-2|13|.|TRBJ2-5
CANSRLVQETQYF
TGTGCCAACTCTAGACTCGTCCAAGAGACCCAGTACTTC
>few|TRBV7-2|15|TRBD2|TRBJ2-1
CASSLTASGYNEQFF
TGTGCCAGCAGCTTAACGGCTAGCGGGTACAATGAGCAGTTCTTC
>.|TRBV7-8|12|TRBD2|TRBJ2-1
CASSHPLAEQFF
TGTGCCAGCAGCCACCCACTAGCGGAGCAGTTCTTC
>.|TRBV14|14|.|TRBJ1-2
CASSQDEGSYGYTF
TGTGCCAGCAGCCAAGATGAGGGGAGCTATGGCTACACCTTC
>.|TRBV3-1|14|.|TRBJ2-2
CASSQLVNTGELFF
TGTGCCAGCAGCCAACTAGTGAACACCGGGGAGCTGTTTTTT
>few|TRBV7-3|13|.|TRBJ2-3
CASSSGRGDTQYF
TGTGCCAGCAGCTCGGGGCGAGGGGATACGCAGTATTTT
>.|TRBV4-1|16|.|TRBJ2-2
CASSRPGVVTTGELFF
TGCGCCAGCAGCCGGCCAGGGGTTGTTACCACCGGGGAGCTGTTTTTT
>many|TRBV29-1|13|.|TRBJ2-1
CSVEGDPVDEQFF
TGCAGCGTTGAAGGGGACCCAGTGGATGAGCAGTTCTTC